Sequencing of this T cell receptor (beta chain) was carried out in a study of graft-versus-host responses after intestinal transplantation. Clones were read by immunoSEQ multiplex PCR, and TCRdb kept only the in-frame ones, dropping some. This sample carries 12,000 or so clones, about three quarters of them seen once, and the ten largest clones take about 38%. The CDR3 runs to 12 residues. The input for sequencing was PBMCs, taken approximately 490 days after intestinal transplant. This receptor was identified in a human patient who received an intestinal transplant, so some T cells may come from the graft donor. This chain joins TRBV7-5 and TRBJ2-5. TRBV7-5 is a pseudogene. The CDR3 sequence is CARSPDVETQYF. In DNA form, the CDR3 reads TGTGCCAGAAGCCCGGACGTTGAGACCCAGTACTTC.